A single sample is the source of the 26 T cell receptor beta chains below, sequenced in a study of blood T cells in healthy people across ages. It was with a sample-barcoded 5' primer and a J-beta primer mix that a second PCR of roughly 7 to 12 cycles was run. One entry per CDR3 protein, called by TCRdb with MiXCR from the 5' RACE reads. The data hold around 1.1 million distinct CDR3 sequences, with roughly two fifths observed a single time. Sequencing input: blood. All receptors come from a young man in good health.

This chain connects TRBV4-3 to TRBJ1-6; D perhaps matches TRBD1 (6 bases). This CDR3 contains 15 residues. V was trimmed by 1 base and J by 7 bases, leaving 11 bases between them. CDR1 is LGHNA and CDR2 is YSLEER in the germline V gene. The DNA for the CDR3 is TGCGCCAGCAGCCAAGCCGGGGGGCAGAATTCACCCCTCCACTTT. The encoded protein is CASSQAGGQNSPLHF.

This sequence joins TRBV12-5 and TRBJ2-1, with D unresolved. V lost 4 bases and J 8 bases, leaving 12 bases between the germline ends. CDR1 is LGHNT and CDR2 is FRNRAP in the germline V gene. The CDR3 has 13 residues. The CDR3 nucleotides read TGTGCTAGTGGTTCGTATCCCCCCCATGAGCAGTTCTTC. Amino acids: CASGSYPPHEQFF.

This clonotype was counted a few times. This chain links TRBV11-1 with TRBJ2-3; no firm D call. CDR1 is SGHAT and CDR2 is FQDESV in the germline V gene (reference sequence). Trimming shortened V by 1 base and J by 5 bases, and 13 bases separated the two germline ends. The CDR3 runs to 15 residues. The chain's CDR3 is CASSLGVMVLDTQYF. The CDR3, as DNA: TGTGCCAGCAGCTTAGGAGTAATGGTATTAGATACGCAGTATTTT.

This clonotype has just a few counts. CDR3 nucleotides: TGTGCCAGCAGCTTAGTGGTAGCGGGGATCACAGATACGCAGTATTTT. Translating it yields CASSLVVAGITDTQYF. The chain is built from TRBV7-2 and TRBJ2-3; 8 bases agree with TRBD2. The V gene end was trimmed by 1 base and the J gene end by 2 bases; junction bases not matched to a gene: 5. The germline V gene encodes CDR1 SGHTA and CDR2 FQGNSA. This CDR3 has 16 residues.

This clonotype was picked up a small number of times. The rearrangement joins TRBV4-3 to TRBJ1-6; 7 bases agree with TRBD1. Germline CDR1 reads LGHNA; CDR2 reads YSLEER. Trimming removed 1 base from V and 6 bases from J; junction bases left unmatched: 9. This CDR3 is built from 17 residues. The CDR3 region has the DNA TGCGCCAGCAGCCAAGTGGTGTCCGACAGGGCTAATTCACCCCTCCACTTT. This codes for CASSQVVSDRANSPLHF.

This clonotype was counted between two and nine times. The rearrangement uses TRBV11-2 and TRBJ2-5, with a tentative D call TRBD2 (7 bases). The CDR3 is 16 residues long. V lost 3 bases and J 2 bases, leaving 16 bases between the germline ends. The germline gives CDR1 SGHAT, CDR2 FQNNGV. Here the CDR3 reads CASSFSWGGPQETQYF. The CDR3 DNA is TGTGCCAGCAGCTTTTCTTGGGGGGGGCCTCAAGAGACCCAGTACTTC.

This clonotype occurred a few times. The rearrangement links TRBV15 to TRBJ1-1, with a tentative D call TRBD1 (5 bases). This CDR3 is 16 amino acids long. CDR1 is LNHNV and CDR2 is YYDKDF in the germline V gene (reference sequence). Trimming pared 0 bases from V and 5 bases from J, leaving 16 bases between. CDR3 sequence: CATSRDRGGPGTEAFF. In DNA, the CDR3 is TGTGCCACCAGCAGAGATCGGGGGGGTCCAGGAACTGAAGCTTTCTTT.

A few counts support this clonotype. The V call is TRBV4-1, the J call TRBJ2-1; D gene ambiguous. CDR3 length equals 14 residues. Germline values: CDR1 MGHRA, CDR2 YSYEKL. V was trimmed by 0 bases and J by 3 bases, leaving 6 bases between them. In nucleotides, the CDR3 is TGCGCCAGCAGCCAAGAGAACAACTACAATGAGCAGTTCTTC. Translated, it gives CASSQENNYNEQFF.

This chain uses TRBV24-1 with TRBJ1-1; D might be TRBD1 (5 bases). CDR1 KGHDR and CDR2 SFDVKD come from the germline V gene. The CDR3 is 12 amino acids. Trimming shortened V by 1 base and J by 7 bases, and 6 bases separated the two germline ends. The CDR3 DNA reads as TGTGCCACCAGTGATTTTAGGGGTGAAGCTTTCTTT. Translating it yields CATSDFRGEAFF.

The chain couples TRBV6-2 or TRBV6-3 to TRBJ2-5; D is possibly TRBD1 or TRBD2 (5 bases each). V was pared by 8 bases and J by 9 bases, with 22 bases between. Germline loops: CDR1 MNHEY, CDR2 SVGEGT. This CDR3 is 14 amino acids long. CDR3 sequence (DNA): TGTGCCAGCCTCCGGGGCGGAATAAGGAATTCCCAGTACTTC. It translates to CASLRGGIRNSQYF.

The rearrangement links TRBV20-1 to TRBJ1-2; D perhaps matches TRBD1 (5 bases). The V end was cut by 3 bases, the J end by 4 bases, with 15 bases between. The CDR3 is made up of 14 amino acids. Per the germline V gene, CDR1 is DFQATT and CDR2 is SNEGSKA (reference sequence). This CDR3 reads CSARVRDGSYGYTF. CDR3 bases: TGCAGTGCTAGGGTACGGGACGGCTCCTATGGCTACACCTTC.

The rearrangement links TRBV7-9 to TRBJ2-1, with D possibly TRBD2 on 5 matching bases. CDR3 length: 15 residues. CDR1 SEHNR and CDR2 FQNEAQ come from the germline V gene (reference sequence). V lost 5 bases, J lost 2 bases, and 13 bases lay in between. In nucleotides, the CDR3 is TGTGCCAGCAGCCAGGAGGCGAGCACCTACAATGAGCAGTTCTTC. Translation gives CASSQEASTYNEQFF.

The V call is TRBV10-3, the J call TRBJ2-5; 7 positions agree with TRBD1. The trim removed 3 bases at V and 0 bases at J, leaving 4 bases unmatched. The V gene's germline CDR1 is ENHRY and CDR2 SYGVKD. The CDR3 is made up of 15 amino acids. CDR3 bases: TGTGCCATCAGTGATCTCGACAGGGACCAAGAGACCCAGTACTTC. The encoded protein is CAISDLDRDQETQYF.

This clonotype occurred many times. Sequence at one end of the junction differs from germline and may be a read error. The chain is built from TRBV5-1 and TRBJ1-2, with a possible D match to TRBD1 (5 bases). This CDR3 comprises 15 residues. The germline CDR1 and CDR2 sequences are SGHRS and YFSETQ. This CDR3 is CASSPGTAINYGYTF. In DNA, the CDR3 is TGTGCCAGCAGCCCCGGGACGGCGATTAACTATGGCTACACCTTC.

This clonotype was counted a few times. V gene TRBV2 combines with J gene TRBJ1-2; no clear D gene. Trimming stripped 5 bases from V and 2 bases from J, with 12 bases between. Germline assignment: CDR1 SNHLY and CDR2 FYNNEI. The CDR3 runs 14 residues. As DNA, the CDR3 is TGTGCCAGCAGTTTTGGACGCGTCAACTATGGCTACACCTTC. Translation gives CASSFGRVNYGYTF.

Notes on this clonotype: Compared with germline, one end of the junction differs, possibly owing to a read error. The genes are TRBV5-1 and TRBJ1-4, with 7 bases aligning to TRBD1. This CDR3 is 15 amino acids long. CDR1 is SGHRS, CDR2 YFSETQ, per germline. For the CDR3, the DNA is TGCGGCAGCAGCGACCCGGGACAGCACAATGAAAAACTGTTTTTT. Protein sequence: CGSSDPGQHNEKLFF.

The J gene is TRBJ1-5, the V gene TRBV5-1; no firm D call. Germline loops: CDR1 SGHRS, CDR2 YFSETQ. The CDR3 runs to 14 residues. V lost 0 bases, J lost 4 bases, and 8 bases lay in between. The CDR3 sequence is CASSLGIPNQPQHF. The DNA for the CDR3 is TGCGCCAGCAGCTTGGGGATTCCAAATCAGCCCCAGCATTTT.

This clonotype was counted a few times. The chain combines TRBV25-1 with TRBJ1-2; unclear D gene. V lost 0 bases and J lost 8, with 16 bases in between. CDR3 length: 15 residues. The V gene's germline CDR1 is MGHDK and CDR2 SYGVNS. The CDR3 loop reads CASSEYSGTAGGYTF. In DNA form, the CDR3 reads TGTGCCAGCAGTGAATATAGCGGAACGGCGGGCGGCTACACCTTC.

This chain connects TRBV4-3 to TRBJ1-1; D may be TRBD1 (5 bases). V lost 0 bases and J lost 6, with 17 bases in between. CDR1 is LGHNA and CDR2 is YSLEER in the germline V gene. The CDR3 consists of 16 residues. CDR3 DNA: TGCGCCAGCAGCCAAGAGATCGGGCCTTGGGACGCTGAAGCTTTCTTT. Amino acids: CASSQEIGPWDAEAFF.

The CDR3 reads CASSQVAGHTEAFF. The DNA of the CDR3 is TGCGCCAGCAGCCAAGTAGCAGGGCACACTGAAGCTTTCTTT. The chain uses TRBV4-1 and TRBJ1-1; D may be TRBD1 (5 bases). CDR3 length: 14 residues. The V gene's germline CDR1 is MGHRA and CDR2 YSYEKL. V dropped 1 base and J dropped 3 bases, with 9 bases sitting between them.

The chain links TRBV20-1 to TRBJ2-3, with unresolved D. In germline, CDR1 is DFQATT, CDR2 SNEGSKA (reference sequence). The ends were cut back, 4 bases at V and 3 bases at J, with 11 bases in the middle. This CDR3 region has 13 residues. The CDR3 loop is CSATETETDTQYF. DNA for the CDR3: TGCAGTGCTACCGAGACGGAGACAGATACGCAGTATTTT.

Of note for this clonotype: A junction end diverges from the germline sequence, so it may reflect a read error. The chain employs TRBV9 and TRBJ1-2, with D possibly TRBD1 on 5 matching bases. CDR3 length: 12 amino acids. Germline V gene sequence: CDR1 SGDLS, CDR2 YYNGEE. CDR3 coding DNA: TGTGCCAGCCATACACGACTTCGGGGCTGCACCTTC. Its translation is CASHTRLRGCTF. Filled out from reference TRBV9 and TRBJ1-2, the complete variable domain reads DSGVTQTPKHLITATGQRVTLRCSPRSGDLSVYWYQQSLDQGLQFLIQYYNGEERAKGNILERFSAQQFPDLHSELNLSSLELGDSALYFCASHTRLRGCTFGSGTRLTVV.

The chain links TRBV12-5 to TRBJ2-1; D is uncertain. Trimming cost V 7 bases and J 1 base, with 11 bases left between them. Germline V CDR1 and CDR2: LGHNT, FRNRAP. The CDR3 runs to 14 residues. CDR3 sequence reads: CASAPWDSYNEQFF. CDR3 nucleotide sequence: TGTGCTAGTGCCCCGTGGGATTCCTACAATGAGCAGTTCTTC.

This clonotype was found a few times. This chain uses TRBV10-3 with TRBJ2-1, with 9 bases fitting TRBD1. V dropped 4 bases and J dropped 5; count of bases not matched to a gene: 9. The V gene's germline CDR1 is ENHRY and CDR2 SYGVKD. The CDR3 covers 16 residues. CDR3 DNA sequence: TGTGCCATCAGTGCGTCCGGGACAGGGAATAACAATGAGCAGTTCTTC. It yields the protein CAISASGTGNNNEQFF.

This clonotype was recorded a few times. CDR3 in amino acids: CASSVGGTGEKLFF. For the CDR3, the DNA is TGTGCCAGCAGCGTAGGAGGGACCGGTGAAAAACTGTTTTTT. V is TRBV7-9 and J is TRBJ1-4, with TRBD1 as a possible D gene (5 bases). Germline CDR1 is SEHNR and CDR2 is FQNEAQ (reference sequence). This CDR3 has 14 amino acids. V lost 5 bases to trimming and J lost 7 bases, with 14 bases between them.

This clonotype was observed many times. At one end, the junction sequence differs from germline, possibly due to a read error. V is TRBV5-1 and J is TRBJ1-1; 7 bases line up with TRBD1. From germline, CDR1 is SGHRS and CDR2 YFSETQ. The CDR3 loop spans 15 amino acids. CDR3 loop: CASSLEGTANTEAFF. CDR3 in DNA: TGTGCCAGCAGCTTAGAAGGGACAGCGAACACTGAAGCTTTCTTT.